The subject of this entry is one T cell receptor beta chain. Its antigen is still unknown. The junction shows a germline mismatch at one end, possibly a read error. The sample originates from a study of Ad26.COV2.S vaccination and SARS-CoV-2 variants. As for the study in general: Ad26.COV2.S shots went into the muscle once or twice, 56 days apart. The study's findings and limits: Reports say spike-specific CD8+ and CD4+ T cell responses covered substantial breadth after vaccination.

Indicated treatment: 15 to 20 received Ad26.COV2.S at low or high dose, single or two shots; 5 received placebo; per-sample allocation not given. Sampling was performed 63 days after the first vaccine or placebo injection. Spike of the Wuhan-strain SARS-CoV-2 was expressed by an Ad26 vector, which formed the vaccine. Sequenced by immunoSEQ multiplex PCR; TCRdb stores in-frame clones only, minus some. The data hold about 480,000 clones, with about 83% observed a single time. The source of this sequence is a person aged 18-60 years who received the Ad26.COV2.S COVID-19 vaccine or a placebo. Sequences were derived from peripheral blood, sampled in a trial of Ad26.COV2.S vaccine versus placebo.

CDR3 nucleotide sequence: TGTGCCAGCAGCTCCCTCCTGGGCAGGGTAAGCTTC. Translated: CASSSLLGRVSF. This chain joins TRBV12-3 or TRBV12-4 and TRBJ2-7; tentative D call: TRBD1 (5 bases). CDR3 length equals 12 residues.